This record covers a single TCR beta chain. Its antigen specificity is not known. Base qualities are not provided; no much larger clone lies one nucleotide away. The sample comes from a study of cytomegalovirus exposure and HLA in healthy donors (dated by TCRdb to the late 2010s). Broadly, across the study: An earlier analysis of roughly 570 of the donors reported approximately 280 Gb of sequence data and approximately 120 million unique TCR beta sequences obtained from around 170 million T cells. The genetic ancestry cluster associated with self-reported Caucasian donors included over 80% of the 300 to 400 genotyped donors. In the later analysis, no new phenotypic data were used to find candidate immune exposures; instead, reliance was placed on TCR beta sequences and their occurrence across donors. In an earlier analysis of more than 550 of the donors, high-throughput TCR beta sequencing was used to judge whether each TCR beta V gene segment behaved as functional or pseudogenic. HLA typing included class I and class II loci at four-digit resolution. Among several hundred genotyped donors of the cohort, an average of roughly 230,000 unique TCR beta nucleotide sequences was sequenced per donor, of which 15% to 20% were non-productive. In a later genetic analysis, genome-wide SNP genotypes for about three fifths of the roughly 670 donors were used, and that subset was treated as a discovery cohort. All discovery cohort repertoires had been generated using a single sequencing platform. The study combined high-throughput TCR immunosequencing, statistical association of individual TCRs with disease status, and machine learning to predict cytomegalovirus infection status. The study was designed to test whether signatures of past pathogen exposure could be identified by cataloging public T cell receptors. Donor age, sex, ethnicity and CMV serostatus were collected together with the repertoire data. Typing coverage differed by locus: A, B, C, DRB1 and DQB1 were typed in about 620-630 donors, DQA1 in around 500, DPA1 in nearly 610, and DPB1 in around 490. Besides the first cohort of more than 650 subjects, a separate validation cohort made up of over 100 different subjects was used. An early release covering more than 500 HLA-typed donors comprised approximately 290 gigabases of sequencing data and tens of millions of unique TCR sequences. Because of strong linkage in the cohort, roughly five DR-DQ haplotypes were treated as single units for association and clustering. The study profiled the T cell repertoires of approximately 700 subjects by immunosequencing and related them to cytomegalovirus serostatus. To study patterns of TCR occurrence, a later analysis re-analyzed previously published TCR beta repertoires from around 660 donors and added high-resolution HLA genotyping. What the authors observed across the whole study: V-gene and J-gene trimming of TCR beta chains was associated with a missense DCLRE1C variant in a later genetic analysis, and the association was replicated in an independent cohort. Compared with the approximately 700-donor mean, donors in an Asian-associated ancestry cluster had fewer N-insertions in productive TCRs, according to a later genetic analysis. In an earlier analysis of about 540 of the donors, most TCR beta V segments were observed in productive rearrangements about 90% or about 30% of the time, broadly matching IMGT annotations. The classifier was reported to diagnose cytomegalovirus status with high specificity and sensitivity in both the original and validation cohorts. Sequencing depth was assumed to be roughly uniform across donors in the presence/absence analyses, though that assumption may not hold. At a false discovery rate of 0.05, a later analysis linked some 17,000 TCR beta sequences to specific HLA alleles. Most CMV-associated TCR beta chains appeared to be HLA-restricted in a later analysis, and the HLA associations seemed to be driven largely by CMV exposure. Linkage disequilibrium might explain the correlated functional status among segregating V segments, but an unknown experimental factor could not be ruled out. Only TCR beta chains were sequenced in this cohort, and the absence of alpha or paired-chain data limited detectable features. Because the 87-base-pair reads could not distinguish some IMGT-functional V segments, including TRBV6-2 and TRBV6-3, those segments were excluded. A further reported finding was that TCR beta sequences accurately predicted the HLA-A and HLA-B alleles for most subjects in the first cohort. In vitro tests confirmed that a few of the cytomegalovirus-associated TCR beta chains recognize cytomegalovirus antigens. The sequencing pipeline was judged likely to have produced a cluster of highly shared sequence variants as a technical artifact. Several of the top co-occurrence clusters appeared to be linked to parvovirus B19, influenza, CMV and Epstein-Barr virus, according to a later analysis. In the study, some 180 TCR beta chains were listed as associated with cytomegalovirus. Strong co-occurrence of HLA alleles, especially DR and DQ, made assigning TCR associations to individual alleles difficult. In a later analysis, HLA-associated TCR beta chains were found to be more clonally expanded and to have lower generation probabilities than equally common non-associated chains. The authors suggested that the approach could potentially be extended to other disease states and immunological phenotypes. The only immune exposure information available for the cohort was CMV serostatus. Most TCR sequences were observed very rarely across donors, whereas some public TCRs were present in many individuals. In a later analysis, the rate of TCR association differed among HLA loci, with DRB1 alleles having the most associated TCRs and HLA-C alleles having the fewest. Because some donors lacked HLA typing at each locus, the association tests relied only on the typed subset. The earlier analysis of around 600 of the donors excluded seventeen rarely observed V segments, including chromosome 9 orphons, because counts were too low.

V sheds 5 bases and J sheds 5 bases, leaving 15 bases between their ends. The CDR3 spans 14 residues, from the cysteine through the phenylalanine. Only CDR3 DNA is held: 42 bases, read in frame from base 1. For CDR1 and CDR2, the germline V gene lists MDHEN and SYDVKM. Receptors were amplified or captured by the immunoSEQ multiplex PCR assay. For the multiplex PCR, a mixture combining 60 forward primers for TCR Vbeta segments and 13 reverse primers for TCR Jbeta segments was used. A multiplex PCR assay on genomic DNA amplified the CDR3 region of rearranged TCR beta genes. The amplified TCR beta libraries were sequenced on the Illumina HiSeq System as 87-base-pair reads. As for the authors' bioinformatics: In a later analysis, tens of millions of unique TCR beta chains were counted across the approximately 640 repertoires, and roughly 10 million of these chains were shared by at least two donors. Raw reads were error-corrected and collapsed into unique sequences by a nearest-neighbor algorithm in which closely related sequences were merged to remove PCR and sequencing errors. V, D and J gene segments were assigned by aligning CDR3 sequences to IMGT reference sequences. For a sequence to be retained, a match of at least six nucleotides to both a V gene segment and a J gene segment was required. Rearrangements were classified as productive when the CDR3 lacked stop codons and remained in frame with V and J, and all other rearrangements were classified as non-productive. CDR3 was defined according to IMGT convention as the region running from the second conserved V-encoded cysteine to the conserved J-encoded phenylalanine. The earlier analysis of 587 of the donors excluded any sequence lacking an unambiguous match to a single V gene segment. In an earlier analysis of some 590 of the donors, V segments were called functional above 56.7% productive rearrangements and were called segregating when the between-donor standard deviation exceeded 5%. A statistical classification framework was developed to diagnose cytomegalovirus status using the catalog of TCR beta chain sequences. V and J gene assignment, in a later analysis, came from comparing TCR nucleotide sequences with IMGT/GENE-DB human TR gene sequences. A later analysis assigned CDR3 sequences and most-parsimonious VDJ recombination scenarios with the TCRdist pipeline. In a later analysis, each TCR beta chain was defined by its CDR3 amino acid sequence together with its V-gene family, and reads lacking a unique V-gene family were excluded. To address suspected cross-contamination and a sequencing artifact, a later analysis removed 450 to 700 highly shared, low-generation-probability nucleotide sequences. In a later analysis, a clonal expansion index was calculated for each public chain from normalized within-repertoire ranks of inferred template counts. Generation probabilities in a later analysis came from a VDJ recombination model fitted to out-of-frame rearrangements, and those results were checked against IGoR. In a later analysis, hypergeometric tests were used to score TCR-TCR, TCR-HLA and TCR-CMV co-occurrence, with a repertoire-size bias correction applied to TCR pairs. To estimate false discovery rates, a later analysis permuted the HLA or CMV assignments 20 times. In a later analysis, co-occurring TCRs were grouped using DBSCAN, and TCRdist sequence similarity was added for clustering within HLA-allele-positive subsets. Co-occurrence clustering excluded repertoires with fewer than 30,000 or more than 120,000 public chains, plus five with anomalous nucleotide sharing. TCRdb carries this immuneACCESS record with in-frame sequences only. Its versions omit some clonotypes, under half of them owing to an unresolved V gene in the studies checked, with the rest unexplained. V, J and clone size are those of that table, while D and trimming were read from the DNA. Present in this sample are about 120,000 clones, 75% to 85% of which were seen just once. In total, the top ten clones hold more than 7% of the sample.

The cohort comprised under 700 healthy bone marrow donors. All cohort members were sampled while nominally healthy, although unrecorded immune exposures were likely present. The donor tested CMV seropositive, placing the donor among the 289 seropositive members of the cohort. A peripheral blood sample was provided by each donor, and peripheral blood mononuclear cells were used for TCR beta sequencing. Genomic DNA was extracted from the blood cell samples with the Qiagen DNeasy Blood Extraction Kit. The origin of this receptor is a female donor in good health and CMV-seropositive. Rearrangement joined TRBV28 to TRBJ1-1; a tentative D call is TRBD1 (6 bases match). Input material: PBMCs. The sequence in DNA is TGTGCCAGCAGTATCCAACAGGGTGGAACTGAAGCTTTCTTT. Its product reads: CASSIQQGGTEAFF.